The clone carrying this TCR beta chain showed up just once. Sequenced by immunoSEQ multiplex PCR; TCRdb stores in-frame clones only, minus some. Seen here are more than 150,000 clones, 65% to 85% observed once, and the top ten hold approximately 13%. Germline V CDR1 and CDR2: MDHEN, SYDVKM. The CDR3 contains 11 residues. Trimming stripped 8 bases from V and 13 bases from J, with 15 bases between. Individuals aged about 18 to 89 years were recruited from some 26 US areas. These data come from a study of blood T cell repertoires in COVID-19. For the study at large: The study drew acute and convalescent COVID-19 samples from the United States, Italy and Spain. T cells, B-cell-depleted T cells, or PBMCs supplied cDNA or gDNA.

V and J are TRBV28 and TRBJ1-5; D might be TRBD1 (6 bases). The TCR comes from a woman aged 60-70 years who had recovered from COVID-19. Input material: PBMCs or T cells enriched from blood (not recorded which). The CDR3 sequence: CASGYRDNQHF. The CDR3 bases are TGTGCCAGCGGGTACCGGGACAATCAGCATTTT.